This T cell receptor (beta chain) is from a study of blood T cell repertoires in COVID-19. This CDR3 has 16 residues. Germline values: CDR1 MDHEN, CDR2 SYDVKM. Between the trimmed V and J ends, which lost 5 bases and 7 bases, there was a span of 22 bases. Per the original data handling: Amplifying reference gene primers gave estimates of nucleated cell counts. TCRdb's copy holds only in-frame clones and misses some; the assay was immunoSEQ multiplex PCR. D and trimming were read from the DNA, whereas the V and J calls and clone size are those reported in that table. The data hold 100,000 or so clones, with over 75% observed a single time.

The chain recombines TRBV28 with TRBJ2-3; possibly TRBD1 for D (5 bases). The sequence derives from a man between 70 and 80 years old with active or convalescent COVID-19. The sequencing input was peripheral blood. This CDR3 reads CASSPHRQSGAYTQYF. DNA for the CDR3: TGTGCCAGCAGTCCTCATAGACAGTCCGGTGCTTATACGCAGTATTTT.